This is a list of T cell receptor beta chains from one sample in a study of OX40 agonist ivuxolimab in advanced cancers. Measured with immunoSEQ multiplex PCR; TCRdb has only the in-frame clones, and not every one. This sample carries 20,000 to 30,000 clones, roughly 85% of them seen once, and the ten largest clones take over 12%. The starting material was CD4+ or CD8+ T cells sorted from blood, obtained in a trial of the OX40 agonist ivuxolimab. Every receptor here comes from an adult with an advanced solid tumor such as melanoma, head and neck, liver or kidney cancer. CDR3s include the opening cysteine and the closing phenylalanine or tryptophan. Fields, in order: D gene, clone size, J gene, V gene, CDR3 protein, CDR3 DNA. The D gene is left open where the match is weak. Clone sizes are given selectively: once, few, many, or a class where the clone is expanded.

.,.,TRBJ1-2,TRBV5-4,CASSLDRGNYGYTF,TGTGCCAGCAGCTTAGACCGGGGGAACTATGGCTACACCTTC
TRBD1,.,TRBJ1-1,TRBV6-6,CASSYTRTGNTEAFF,TGTGCCAGCAGTTACACCCGGACAGGGAACACTGAAGCTTTCTTT
.,once,TRBJ1-1,TRBV4-2,CASSRRGSLRPNTEAFF,TGTGCCAGCAGCCGACGGGGAAGCCTCAGGCCGAACACTGAAGCTTTCTTT
TRBD2,few,TRBJ2-1,TRBV13,CASSLGLAGTYNEQFF,TGTGCCAGCAGCTTAGGACTAGCGGGAACCTACAATGAGCAGTTCTTC
TRBD2,.,TRBJ2-1,TRBV14,CASTWSGGYNEQFF,TGTGCCAGCACCTGGAGCGGGGGGTACAATGAGCAGTTCTTC
.,.,TRBJ2-5,TRBV7-6,CASSWAAQETQYF,TGTGCCAGCAGCTGGGCGGCCCAAGAGACCCAGTACTTC
.,.,TRBJ2-7,TRBV2,CASRRPSGTLDHEQYF,TGTGCCAGCAGAAGGCCTTCCGGGACACTCGACCACGAGCAGTACTTC
.,medium-sized,TRBJ2-2,TRBV12-5,CAGGDAGELFF,TGTGCTGGAGGGGACGCCGGGGAGCTGTTTTTT
.,.,TRBJ1-1,TRBV5-6,CASSPAGYTEAFF,TGTGCCAGCAGCCCTGCGGGGTACACTGAAGCTTTCTTT
.,.,TRBJ1-2,TRBV6-1,CASSEGEIANYGYTF,TGTGCCAGCAGTGAGGGGGAAATAGCTAACTATGGCTACACCTTC
.,.,TRBJ1-1,TRBV27,CASSLNIVHQFQQSFF,TGTGCCAGCAGTTTAAACATTGTTCACCAATTTCAGCAGTCTTTCTTT
TRBD1,.,TRBJ2-3,TRBV7-9,CASSFRGRDTDTQYF,TGTGCCAGCAGCTTCAGGGGGCGAGACACAGATACGCAGTATTTT
.,.,TRBJ1-2,TRBV5-1,CASSARTTPGYTF,TGCGCCAGCAGCGCCAGGACCACCCCTGGCTACACCTTC
.,.,TRBJ1-1,TRBV27,CASSFSSTSQAFF,TGTGCCAGCAGTTTTTCGTCCACATCTCAAGCTTTCTTT
.,.,TRBJ1-1,TRBV4-1,CASSPGRGTEAFF,TGCGCCAGCAGCCCGGGGCGGGGGACTGAAGCTTTCTTT
TRBD1,once,TRBJ1-1,TRBV9,CASSARQGPEAFF,TGTGCCAGCAGCGCCCGACAGGGGCCTGAAGCTTTCTTT
.,.,TRBJ1-6,TRBV9,CASSGGGISPLHF,TGTGCCAGCAGCGGAGGGGGAATCTCACCCCTCCACTTT
.,.,TRBJ2-4,TRBV5-4,CASSVQGYKNIQYF,TGTGCCAGCAGCGTACAAGGATATAAAAACATTCAGTACTTC
.,.,TRBJ2-7,TRBV5-1,CASSLRGRGEAYEQYF,TGCGCCAGCAGCTTGAGGGGGAGGGGAGAGGCCTACGAGCAGTACTTC
.,.,TRBJ2-7,TRBV29-1,CSVVGGEQYF,TGCAGCGTTGTGGGGGGCGAGCAGTACTTC
.,few,TRBJ2-4,TRBV6-5,CASRAGERNIQYF,TGTGCCAGCAGGGCAGGGGAGCGAAACATTCAGTACTTC
.,once,TRBJ1-3,TRBV10-3,CATRESGNTIYF,TGTGCCACCCGAGAATCTGGAAACACCATATATTTT
.,.,TRBJ1-4,TRBV7-9,CASSHWAGRGELFF,TGTGCCAGCAGCCACTGGGCTGGACGGGGTGAACTGTTTTTT
TRBD2,.,TRBJ2-2,TRBV7-9,CASSPPGGRAGGELFF,TGTGCCAGCAGCCCCCCCGGCGGGAGGGCCGGCGGGGAGCTGTTTTTT
.,.,TRBJ2-7,TRBV14,CASSSPGLRGSYEQYF,TGTGCCAGCAGCTCCCCGGGTCTCCGGGGATCCTACGAGCAGTACTTC
.,.,TRBJ2-2,TRBV10-3,CAISERTLGGELFF,TGTGCCATCAGTGAGAGGACCCTCGGCGGGGAGCTGTTTTTT
.,.,TRBJ1-2,TRBV28,CASSRPKFFYGYTF,TGTGCCAGCAGCCGACCCAAATTCTTCTATGGCTACACCTTC
.,.,TRBJ2-7,TRBV27,CASMKRVGGVSHEQYF,TGTGCCAGCATGAAACGCGTAGGAGGGGTTTCCCACGAGCAGTACTTC
TRBD1,medium-sized,TRBJ1-1,TRBV11-2,CASSPGGTEAFF,TGTGCCAGCAGCCCAGGGGGGACTGAAGCTTTCTTT
TRBD2,.,TRBJ2-2,TRBV13,CASSLGTSGSNTGELFF,TGTGCCAGCAGCTTAGGGACTAGCGGGTCAAACACCGGGGAGCTGTTTTTT
TRBD1,.,TRBJ2-7,TRBV4-2,CASSQGTGGEYEQYF,TGTGCCAGCAGCCAAGGGACAGGGGGCGAGTACGAGCAGTACTTC
.,.,TRBJ2-7,TRBV9,CASSPDGYEQYF,TGTGCCAGCAGCCCGGACGGCTACGAGCAGTACTTC
.,few,TRBJ2-3,TRBV7-2,CASSLWGKGTDTQYF,TGTGCCAGCAGCTTATGGGGGAAAGGCACAGATACGCAGTATTTT
.,.,TRBJ1-4,TRBV9,CASSISPGGAREKLFF,TGTGCCAGCAGCATCTCCCCGGGAGGGGCGAGAGAAAAACTGTTTTTT
.,.,TRBJ2-1,TRBV7-9,CASSLVAGKDNEQFF,TGTGCCAGCAGCTTAGTGGCGGGGAAGGACAATGAGCAGTTCTTC